This T cell receptor (beta chain) was captured in a study of blood T cell repertoires in COVID-19. Background on the study: The origin of the acute and convalescent COVID-19 samples was the United States, Italy and Spain.

Patients in Seattle were enrolled during active infection, then followed longitudinally. The J segment lost 5 bases and the V segment lost 5 bases, leaving 6 bases of the junction unmatched. Germline-derived CDR1 and CDR2 are SGHTA and FQGTGA. The CDR3 length is 14 residues. Original data processing: The authors estimated nucleated cell counts from reference gene primer amplification. This table comes from immunoSEQ multiplex PCR, and its TCRdb copy is limited to in-frame clones, with some not included. V, J and clone size are taken as reported in that table, and D and trimming were inferred from the DNA itself. Of around 310,000 clones in the sample, 90% were seen once.

This TCR was recovered from a woman in her thirties or forties with COVID-19, enrolled during active disease. Sequencing used peripheral blood. The chain links TRBV7-3 to TRBJ2-5; TRBD1 matches at 9 bases. The CDR3 DNA sequence: TGTGCCAGCAGCCCGGGACAGGGCGTGGAGACCCAGTACTTC. It translates to CASSPGQGVETQYF.